The entry below describes one T cell receptor (beta chain). Here immunoSEQ multiplex PCR was the method, and the copy in TCRdb shows in-frame clones only, minus some. This sample has 73,000 or so clones, with roughly nine tenths found just once. This entry comes from a study of technical replicates of blood from several donors. The CDR3 consists of 15 residues. Trimming took 4 bases from V and 5 from J; bases not matched to a gene: 11. From germline, CDR1 is SGHNT and CDR2 YYREEE (reference sequence). This TCR was recovered from a human donor in good health. The rearrangement uses TRBV5-4 and TRBJ2-7, with 8 bases matching TRBD1. The sample consisted of T cells isolated from PBMCs. This CDR3 reads CASSPRRDRLNEQYF. The DNA for the CDR3 is TGTGCCAGCAGCCCTCGCCGGGACAGGCTGAACGAGCAGTACTTC.